The T cell receptor beta chain described here comes from a study of blood T cells in healthy people across ages. Alongside a J-beta primer mix, a sample-barcoded 5' primer served in a second PCR lasting about 7 to 11 cycles. A template-switch adaptor that had 12 random nucleotides put a tag on each cDNA molecule. From each sample, at least 2.5 million paired-end reads containing CDR3 were obtained. Each CDR3 protein is one row after TCRdb ran MiXCR on the 5' RACE reads. Here the sample spans some 760,000 distinct CDR3 sequences, more than 20% being singletons. In regard to this clonotype: Its antigen is still unknown.

Overall study results and limits: Diversity figures based on one million T cells were deemed too low.

Germline V gives CDR1 SGHAT, CDR2 FQNNGV. V gave up 0 bases and J gave up 5 bases; unmatched junction bases: 10. There are 18 residues in the CDR3. The sample also formed part of further work on T cells of mothers and their children. That source adds: Over five children and their three healthy Caucasian mothers were the donors.

This sequence joins TRBV11-2 and TRBJ2-5; TRBD1 aligns across 12 bases. The receptor comes from a boy aged 5-17 years in good health. The material sequenced was blood. CDR3 DNA sequence: TGTGCCAGCAGCTTAGACGGGACAGGGGGCGCTGAATCGGAGACCCAGTACTTC. It specifies CASSLDGTGGAESETQYF.